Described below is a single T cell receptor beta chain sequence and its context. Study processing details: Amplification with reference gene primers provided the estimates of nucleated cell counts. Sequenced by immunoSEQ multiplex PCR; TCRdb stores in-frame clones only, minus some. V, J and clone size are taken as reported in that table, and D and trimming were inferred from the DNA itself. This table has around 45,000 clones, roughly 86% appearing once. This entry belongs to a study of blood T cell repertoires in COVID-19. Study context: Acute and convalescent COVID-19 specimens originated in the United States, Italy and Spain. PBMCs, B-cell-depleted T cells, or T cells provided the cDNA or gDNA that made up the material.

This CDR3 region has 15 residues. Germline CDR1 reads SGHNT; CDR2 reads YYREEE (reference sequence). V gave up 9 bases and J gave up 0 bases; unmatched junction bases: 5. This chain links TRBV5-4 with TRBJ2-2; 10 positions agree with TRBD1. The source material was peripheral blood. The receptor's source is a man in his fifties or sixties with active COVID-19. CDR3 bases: TGTGCCACTATAGACAGGGGGCCGAACACCGGGGAGCTGTTTTTT. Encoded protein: CATIDRGPNTGELFF.